This is a list of T cell receptor beta chains from one sample in a study of B cell selection in AIRE deficiency. Some clones are missing from TCRdb's copy, which holds only in-frame ones; the method was immunoSEQ multiplex PCR. The repertoire has 20,000 to 25,000 clones, about 97% of them found once; the top ten carry less than 0.4%. Material: conventional CD4+ T cells sorted from PBMCs. These TCRs come from a human donor with AIRE deficiency. CDR3s include the opening cysteine and the closing phenylalanine or tryptophan. D genes are given only for firm matches. Clone size appears in some rows only: once, few, many, or a class for an expanded clone.

clone size	V gene	CDR3 length	D gene	J gene	CDR3 DNA	CDR3 protein
-	TRBV27	18	-	TRBJ1-4	TGTGCCAGCAGTCCGAAGGGCAAACAGGACACAACTAATGAAAAACTGTTTTTT	CASSPKGKQDTTNEKLFF
-	TRBV5-7	15	TRBD1	TRBJ2-2	TGTGCCAGCAGCTTGGTCCAGGGGGCTACCGGGGAGCTGTTTTTT	CASSLVQGATGELFF
-	TRBV11-3	12	-	TRBJ1-1	TGTGCCAGCAGCCCTTGGGACACTGAAGCTTTCTTT	CASSPWDTEAFF
-	TRBV11-3	14	TRBD2	TRBJ2-7	TGTGCCAGCAGCTTAGTCGGGAGGGGCTACGAGCAGTACTTC	CASSLVGRGYEQYF
-	TRBV7-3	16	TRBD2	TRBJ2-3	TGTGCCAGCAGCTTAAGTGTAGCGGGAGGAGCAGATACGCAGTATTTT	CASSLSVAGGADTQYF
-	TRBV7-2	12	-	TRBJ2-7	TGTGCCAGCAGCTTAGGGTTCTACGAGCAGTACTTC	CASSLGFYEQYF
-	TRBV11-3	14	TRBD2	TRBJ2-5	TGTGCCAGCAGCTTAGCGGGGGGCCAAGAGACCCAGTACTTC	CASSLAGGQETQYF
-	TRBV5-1	14	TRBD1	TRBJ1-4	TGCGCCAGCAGCTCAGGGGGCTTCGATGAAAAACTGTTTTTT	CASSSGGFDEKLFF
-	TRBV4-2	14	-	TRBJ2-5	TGTGCCAGCAGCGCAGGAGGCCGTTGGGAGACCCAGTACTTC	CASSAGGRWETQYF
-	TRBV20-1	11	-	TRBJ1-2	TGCAGTGCTAGAGCAGGGTATGGCTACACCTTC	CSARAGYGYTF
-	TRBV18	14	TRBD2	TRBJ2-5	TGTGCCAGCTCATCTAGCGGGAGCAGGGAGACCCAGTACTTC	CASSSSGSRETQYF
-	TRBV7-2	15	-	TRBJ2-2	TGTGCCAGCAGCTTAAGACCAGAGGTTCCCGGGGAGCTGTTTTTT	CASSLRPEVPGELFF
-	TRBV7-2	14	-	TRBJ2-7	TGTGCCAGCAGCCCTCGACAGACCGACTACGAGCAGTACTTC	CASSPRQTDYEQYF
-	TRBV9	18	-	TRBJ2-6	TGTGCCAGCAGCGCCGTGGGACGGGGATCCTCTGGGGCCAACGTCCTGACTTTC	CASSAVGRGSSGANVLTF
-	TRBV11-3	16	-	TRBJ2-5	TGTGCCAGCAGCTTATCCCCGGGACTCCTTGCCGAGACCCAGTACTTC	CASSLSPGLLAETQYF
-	TRBV11-3	18	-	TRBJ2-2	TGTGCCAGCAGCTTAGAAATTTGGGACGCAAGAAACACCGGGGAGCTGTTTTTT	CASSLEIWDARNTGELFF
-	TRBV5-1	15	-	TRBJ1-2	TGCGCCAGCAGCGTCCTAGGGGGAGTCGGATCCGGCTACACCTTC	CASSVLGGVGSGYTF
-	TRBV7-2	11	-	TRBJ2-1	TGTGCCAGCAGCTTTGTCGGTGAGCAGTTCTTC	CASSFVGEQFF
-	TRBV2	16	-	TRBJ1-6	TGTGCCAGTTCAGTCCAGAAGAGCTCCTATAATTCACCCCTCCACTTT	CASSVQKSSYNSPLHF
-	TRBV5-4	16	TRBD1	TRBJ1-2	TGTGCCAGCAGGGTGACAGGGGGCGGAGCAAAATATGGCTACACCTTC	CASRVTGGGAKYGYTF
-	TRBV18	15	-	TRBJ2-7	TGTGCCAGCTCACCACCGGGCAGGGTCCCCTACGAGCAGTACTTC	CASSPPGRVPYEQYF
-	TRBV21-1	20	-	TRBJ2-7	TGTGCCAGCAGCAAAGAGACCCCTAGAATGACTAGCGGGGGTACCTACGAGCAGTACTTC	CASSKETPRMTSGGTYEQYF
-	TRBV11-3	15	-	TRBJ2-7	TGTGCCAGCAGCCACAGCCTGATGCTCTCCTACGAGCAGTACTTC	CASSHSLMLSYEQYF
-	TRBV28	16	TRBD1	TRBJ1-3	TGTGCCAGCGGCCGAGCCGGGACAGGGGGCAGAAACACCATATATTTT	CASGRAGTGGRNTIYF
-	TRBV6-6	14	-	TRBJ1-1	TGTGCCAGCAGTCAAACCGGGGGCACGGGCGAAGCTTTCTTT	CASSQTGGTGEAFF
once	TRBV7-9	14	-	TRBJ2-1	TGTGCCAGCAGCTCCGAGATAGGATACGTTGAGCAGTTCTTC	CASSSEIGYVEQFF
-	TRBV5-1	16	TRBD2	TRBJ2-5	TGCGCCAGCAGCACCGGGACTAGCGGGAGAGGGGAGACCCAGTACTTC	CASSTGTSGRGETQYF